Described below is a single T cell receptor (beta chain) sequence and its context. Its antigen is as yet unknown. The source of the sample is a study of CD4+ T cells in melanoma. General observations from the study: CD8+ T cell, macrophage and B cell function reportedly correlated with neoantigen-specific CD4+ T cells. In melanoma, neoantigen-specific CD4+ T cells reportedly differed in differentiation state.

The CDR3 totals 14 residues. V was trimmed by 1 base and J by 3 bases, leaving 9 bases between them. The germline gives CDR1 SEHNR, CDR2 FQNEAQ (reference sequence). This table comes from immunoSEQ multiplex PCR, and its TCRdb copy is limited to in-frame clones, with some not included. The top ten hold 15% to 17% of the sample, which has 15,000 or so clones, roughly 63% seen once. The material sequenced was cells from a culture (not recorded whether cultured in vitro). The rearrangement joins TRBV7-9 to TRBJ2-5; D tentatively reads TRBD1 or TRBD2 (5 bases each). The sequence came from a human donor with melanoma. The CDR3 here is CASSLGRGKETQYF. DNA for the CDR3: TGTGCCAGCAGCTTAGGACGGGGCAAAGAGACCCAGTACTTC.